This TCR beta chain comes out of a study of early T cells in non-severe SARS-CoV-2 infection. Study background: The study sequenced bulk RNA from unsorted whole blood, with chains unpaired. Study results and limitations: Anti-spike CD8 responses were favored in VDJdb matching, and private and CD4 specificities were missed.

Unique molecular identifiers (one per individual cDNA molecule) were attached. TCRdb re-analysed the 5' RACE reads in MiXCR, keeping a single row per CDR3 protein. The data contain tens of thousands of distinct CDR3 sequences, around 15% of them singletons. On this clonotype itself: Its antigen remains unknown.

CDR3 length equals 12 residues. V lost 3 bases to trimming and J lost 7 bases, with 8 bases between them. Germline V gene sequence: CDR1 WSHSY, CDR2 SAAADI. The V call is TRBV10-2, the J call TRBJ2-3, with D perhaps TRBD1 (5 bases). This clonotype was obtained from an adult who was a healthcare worker with PCR-confirmed SARS-CoV-2 infection or an uninfected control (not recorded which). Material: whole blood. As DNA, the CDR3 is TGCGCCAGCAGTGAAGGGGCGAATACGCAGTATTTT. As protein: CASSEGANTQYF.